The 18 T cell receptor beta chains below were found in one sample sequenced in a study of cytomegalovirus exposure and HLA in healthy donors. PCR used 60 Vbeta primers and 13 Jbeta primers. TCRdb's copy holds only in-frame clones and misses some; the assay was immunoSEQ multiplex PCR. Seen here are more than 85,000 clones, over 80% observed once, and the top ten hold about 6.9%. The sequenced material came from PBMCs. All receptors come from a young man in good health and CMV-seropositive.

V and J are TRBV7-9 and TRBJ1-6; 9 nucleotides line up with TRBD1. The length of the CDR3 is 12 residues. Germline-derived CDR1 and CDR2 are SEHNR and FQNEAQ (reference sequence). Losses at the gene ends were 11 bases for V and 7 bases for J; bases not matched to a gene: 3. The CDR3 nucleotides are TGTGCCCACGGACAGGGGAATTCACCCCTCCACTTT. Protein product: CAHGQGNSPLHF.

CDR3 region: CASRREEYQETQYF. The DNA for the CDR3 is TGTGCCAGCAGGCGGGAGGAGTACCAAGAGACCCAGTACTTC. V is TRBV6-1 and J is TRBJ2-5, with 8 bases that match TRBD2. This CDR3 is built from 14 residues. V shed 6 bases and J 0 bases; nucleotides not matched to a gene: 3. Germline V gives CDR1 MNHNS, CDR2 SASEGT.

In DNA, the CDR3 is TGCAGCGCCGATCGAGACAGGGGAGGAGAGACCCAGTACTTC. It translates to CSADRDRGGETQYF. The V gene is TRBV29-1, the J gene TRBJ2-5, with 8 bases aligning to TRBD1. After removal of 7 bases from V and 4 bases from J, the junction contained 11 bases not matched to a gene. The CDR3 covers 14 residues. Per the germline V gene, CDR1 is SQVTM and CDR2 is ANQGSEA. Full variable domain (rest looked up from reference TRBV29-1 and TRBJ2-5): SAVISQKPSRDICQRGTSLTIQCQVDSQVTMMFWYRQQPGQSLTLIATANQGSEATYESGFVIDKFPISRPNLTFSTLTVSNMSPEDSSIYLCSADRDRGGETQYFGPGTRLLVL.

CDR3 region: CASSLGMDRADTQYF. CDR3 sequence (DNA): TGCGCCAGCAGCCTGGGCATGGACAGGGCTGATACGCAGTATTTT. This chain uses TRBV5-1 with TRBJ2-3; 8 bases are a match to TRBD1. The junction had 10 bases not matched to a gene; V was cut back by 4 bases and J by 6 bases. The CDR3 extends over 15 amino acids. Looked up from germline, CDR1 is SGHRS and CDR2 is YFSETQ. Drawing the rest from reference TRBV5-1 and TRBJ2-3, the complete variable domain is KAGVTQTPRYLIKTRGQQVTLSCSPISGHRSVSWYQQTPGQGLQFLFEYFSETQRNKGNFPGRFSGRQFSNSRSEMNVSTLELGDSALYLCASSLGMDRADTQYFGPGTRLTVL.

This rearrangement joins TRBV6-1 to TRBJ2-2; the match to TRBD1 covers 7 bases. The CDR3 is 15 amino acids. V dropped 7 bases and J dropped 6; count of bases not matched to a gene: 11. In germline, CDR1 is MNHNS, CDR2 SASEGT. DNA of the CDR3: TGTGCCAGCACCGAAACCACAGGGGCTCCCGGGGAGCTGTTTTTT. It yields the protein CASTETTGAPGELFF.

The rearrangement joins TRBV11-2 to TRBJ1-5; D is unresolved. The CDR3 is made up of 13 amino acids. Per the germline V gene, CDR1 is SGHAT and CDR2 is FQNNGV. V lost 0 bases and J lost 6, with 6 bases in between. The CDR3 loop is CASSLDHFQPQHF. As DNA, the CDR3 is TGTGCCAGCAGCTTAGACCACTTTCAGCCCCAGCATTTT.

This chain links TRBV11-3 with TRBJ1-1; possible D gene TRBD1, 5 bases. The CDR3 has 12 amino acids. Trimming shortened V by 4 bases and J by 7 bases, and 10 bases separated the two germline ends. In germline, CDR1 is SGHNT, CDR2 YENEEA. Written as DNA, the CDR3 is TGTGCCAGCAGCTGGGGGGATGGTGAAGCTTTCTTT. It translates to CASSWGDGEAFF.

This sequence joins TRBV5-1 and TRBJ2-7; weak D call: TRBD1 (6 bases). This CDR3 has 16 amino acids. V lost 4 bases and J 4 bases, leaving 21 bases between the germline ends. Germline V gene sequence: CDR1 SGHRS, CDR2 YFSETQ. CDR3 in DNA: TGCGCCAGCAGCCCCGGGTCGGGCCAGGGGAGTTACGAGCAGTACTTC. This encodes CASSPGSGQGSYEQYF. The full variable domain, its missing parts supplied by reference TRBV5-1 and TRBJ2-7, is KAGVTQTPRYLIKTRGQQVTLSCSPISGHRSVSWYQQTPGQGLQFLFEYFSETQRNKGNFPGRFSGRQFSNSRSEMNVSTLELGDSALYLCASSPGSGQGSYEQYFGPGTRLTVT.

The chain recombines TRBV6-5 with TRBJ1-5; a weak D match, TRBD1 (5 bases). The CDR3 runs 15 residues. The germline V gene has CDR1 MNHEY and CDR2 SVGAGI. The ends were cut back, 0 bases at V and 3 bases at J, with 9 bases in the middle. CDR3 sequence reads: CASSYSGGNNQPQHF. CDR3 nucleotide sequence: TGTGCCAGCAGTTACTCGGGGGGAAACAATCAGCCCCAGCATTTT.

The V call is TRBV5-6, the J call TRBJ2-7; weak D call: TRBD2 (5 bases). Germline lookup yields CDR1 SGHDT and CDR2 YYEEEE. Trimming took 4 bases from V and 5 from J, leaving 13 bases between them. The length of the CDR3 is 13 residues. The CDR3, as DNA: TGTGCCAGCAGCAAAGCGGTTCAGAACGAGCAGTACTTC. This codes for CASSKAVQNEQYF. The complete variable domain, with remaining parts taken from reference TRBV5-6 and TRBJ2-7, reads DAGVTQSPTHLIKTRGQQVTLRCSPKSGHDTVSWYQQALGQGPQFIFQYYEEEERQRGNFPDRFSGHQFPNYSSELNVNALLLGDSALYLCASSKAVQNEQYFGPGTRLTVT.

J is TRBJ2-3 and V is TRBV4-2; 10 bases fit TRBD2. The CDR3 is 16 amino acids. Germline CDR1 is LGHNA and CDR2 is YNFKEQ. Losses at the gene ends were 4 bases for V and 0 bases for J; bases not matched to a gene: 4. The CDR3 region is CASSLSGGPSTDTQYF. CDR3 nucleotides: TGTGCCAGCAGCCTTAGCGGGGGGCCCAGCACAGATACGCAGTATTTT.

The chain couples TRBV5-8 to TRBJ2-2; no firm D call. Trimming cost V 1 base and J 6 bases, with 4 bases left between them. The CDR3 sequence is 12 residues long. Per germline, CDR1 SGHTS and CDR2 YDEGEE. Written as DNA, the CDR3 is TGTGCCAGCAGCTTGTTCTCCGGGGAGCTGTTTTTT. It yields the protein CASSLFSGELFF.

J is TRBJ1-5 and V is TRBV10-3, with D uncertain. This CDR3 is built from 14 residues. Germline V CDR1 and CDR2: ENHRY, SYGVKD. V was pared by 5 bases and J by 0 bases, with 8 bases between. The CDR3: CAISNTNSNQPQHF. The CDR3 coding sequence is TGTGCCATCAGTAACACTAATAGCAATCAGCCCCAGCATTTT.

The J gene is TRBJ1-5, the V gene TRBV7-2; 9 bases are shared with TRBD1. The V segment lost 5 bases and the J segment 4 bases; nucleotides outside the gene matches: 6. The V gene's germline CDR1 is SGHTA and CDR2 FQGNSA. The length of the CDR3 is 15 residues. The CDR3 sequence: CASSLTGGGNQPQHF. CDR3 in DNA: TGTGCCAGCAGCCTGACAGGGGGGGGTAATCAGCCCCAGCATTTT.

J is TRBJ1-4 and V is TRBV29-1, with D hard to call. The CDR3 runs 14 residues. Trimming took 4 bases from V and 5 from J, leaving 14 bases between them. Germline V gene lookup returns CDR1 SQVTM and CDR2 ANQGSEA. The CDR3 protein is CSVAGAGENEKLFF. The CDR3 nucleotides are TGCAGCGTTGCCGGAGCCGGGGAGAATGAAAAACTGTTTTTT.

The chain carries TRBV9 and TRBJ2-2; 10 bases line up with TRBD1. This CDR3 contains 16 residues. Trimming removed 3 bases from V and 4 bases from J; junction bases left unmatched: 6. Germline V gene data show CDR1 as SGDLS and CDR2 as YYNGEE. For the CDR3, the DNA is TGTGCCAGCAGCGACAGGACAGGGGGAAGCACCGGGGAGCTGTTTTTT. Translating it yields CASSDRTGGSTGELFF. The complete variable domain, with remaining parts taken from reference TRBV9 and TRBJ2-2, reads DSGVTQTPKHLITATGQRVTLRCSPRSGDLSVYWYQQSLDQGLQFLIQYYNGEERAKGNILERFSAQQFPDLHSELNLSSLELGDSALYFCASSDRTGGSTGELFFGEGSRLTVL.

This clone was observed once. The chain uses TRBV7-8 and TRBJ2-1, with no clear D. The germline V and J ends were trimmed by 5 bases and 0 bases, with 8 bases remaining between them. This CDR3 has 14 amino acids. Looked up from germline, CDR1 is SGHVS and CDR2 is FQNEAQ. The CDR3 sequence: CASSQQSSYNEQFF. CDR3 coding DNA: TGTGCCAGCAGCCAACAGAGCTCCTACAATGAGCAGTTCTTC.

This chain links TRBV6-5 with TRBJ2-1; TRBD1 might be the D (6 bases). The germline gives CDR1 MNHEY, CDR2 SVGAGI. The CDR3 is made up of 15 amino acids. V dropped 2 bases and J dropped 8 bases, with 16 bases sitting between them. As DNA, the CDR3 is TGTGCCAGCAGTTACCTTCAGGGGATTCGGGATGAGCAGTTCTTC. Protein sequence: CASSYLQGIRDEQFF.